This T cell receptor (beta chain) was sequenced for a study of T cells in Graves' hyperthyroidism and ophthalmopathy. If no ophthalmopathy progression occurred within 18 months, Graves' hyperthyroidism was stable. Pregnant or lactating patients were excluded, as were those with uncontrolled infection or other autoimmune disease. Amplification yielded TCR beta CDR3 regions, with RNA transcripts as the source. HTBI primers were the set used in a first-round RT-PCR of the TCR CDR3. TCRdb independently ran MiXCR on the multiplex PCR reads; one entry per CDR3 protein. The data show a few hundred thousand distinct CDR3 sequences, roughly 14% seen once. The CDR3 has 17 residues. V dropped 1 base and J dropped 3; count of bases not matched to a gene: 9. Germline-derived CDR1 and CDR2 are MGHRA and YSYEKL.

The chain uses TRBV4-1 and TRBJ2-7; TRBD1 agrees at 10 bases. Material: blood. The TCR sequence derives from a woman under 40 with Graves' hyperthyroidism. The DNA of the CDR3 is TGCGCCAGCAGCCAAGGGGGGACAGGGGTGGGCCTCTACGAGCAGTACTTC. Encoded protein: CASSQGGTGVGLYEQYF.